This is a list of T cell receptor beta chains from one sample in a study of T cell responses to AZD1222 COVID-19 vaccine. The assay was immunoSEQ multiplex PCR, and TCRdb's table has in-frame clones only and misses some. Of more than 95,000 clones listed, roughly 90% are singletons. Sequenced here: peripheral blood, sampled on day 0 of AZD1222 vaccination. These receptor sequences come from an adult in good health. CDR3s include the opening cysteine and the closing phenylalanine or tryptophan. D genes are given only for firm matches. Clone size is stated in some rows and not others, as once, few, many or a class when expanded.

v_gene: TRBV5-4; j_gene: TRBJ2-5; abundance: .; d_gene: .; CDR3aa: CASSSGGVMETQYF; CDR3nt: TGTGCCAGCAGCTCGGGTGGTGTTATGGAGACCCAGTACTTC
v_gene: TRBV4-2; j_gene: TRBJ1-4; abundance: .; d_gene: .; CDR3aa: CASSQDLGGFGEKLFF; CDR3nt: TGTGCCAGCAGCCAAGATCTTGGGGGGTTTGGCGAAAAACTGTTTTTT
v_gene: TRBV6-5; j_gene: TRBJ1-2; abundance: .; d_gene: TRBD1; CDR3aa: CATLSDRAYGYTF; CDR3nt: TGTGCCACCCTATCGGACAGGGCTTATGGCTACACCTTC
v_gene: TRBV27; j_gene: TRBJ2-5; abundance: once; d_gene: TRBD2; CDR3aa: CASSLSTSGSARGPETQYF; CDR3nt: TGTGCCAGCAGTTTATCGACTAGCGGGAGCGCCCGAGGGCCGGAGACCCAGTACTTC
v_gene: TRBV6-5; j_gene: TRBJ1-2; abundance: .; d_gene: TRBD1; CDR3aa: CASTITGDRGYTF; CDR3nt: TGTGCCAGCACCATAACAGGGGATCGTGGCTACACCTTC
v_gene: TRBV4-3; j_gene: TRBJ2-1; abundance: .; d_gene: .; CDR3aa: CASSQDWGPNNEQFF; CDR3nt: TGCGCCAGCAGCCAAGATTGGGGCCCGAACAATGAGCAGTTCTTC
v_gene: TRBV19; j_gene: TRBJ1-2; abundance: .; d_gene: .; CDR3aa: CASQSQTYGYTF; CDR3nt: TGTGCCAGTCAAAGCCAAACCTATGGCTACACCTTC
v_gene: TRBV6-5; j_gene: TRBJ2-5; abundance: .; d_gene: .; CDR3aa: CASSYSGRVETQYF; CDR3nt: TGTGCCAGCAGTTACTCGGGCAGGGTAGAGACCCAGTACTTC
v_gene: TRBV5-6; j_gene: TRBJ1-1; abundance: .; d_gene: .; CDR3aa: CASTLGVGTEAFF; CDR3nt: TGTGCCAGCACCCTAGGGGTGGGGACTGAAGCTTTCTTT
v_gene: TRBV14; j_gene: TRBJ2-3; abundance: .; d_gene: .; CDR3aa: CASSQPGLRTDTQYF; CDR3nt: TGTGCCAGCAGCCAACCGGGACTTCGCACAGATACGCAGTATTTT
v_gene: TRBV6-5; j_gene: TRBJ1-4; abundance: .; d_gene: TRBD1; CDR3aa: CASNQVGTGNEKLFF; CDR3nt: TGTGCCAGCAACCAAGTCGGGACAGGGAATGAAAAACTGTTTTTT
v_gene: TRBV29-1; j_gene: TRBJ1-1; abundance: .; d_gene: .; CDR3aa: CSVHLNPEAFF; CDR3nt: TGCAGCGTTCACCTTAACCCCGAGGCTTTCTTT
v_gene: TRBV19; j_gene: TRBJ1-2; abundance: .; d_gene: TRBD1; CDR3aa: CASSMLQGGYGYTF; CDR3nt: TGTGCCAGTAGTATGCTGCAGGGGGGATATGGCTACACCTTC
v_gene: TRBV7-8; j_gene: TRBJ2-2; abundance: once; d_gene: .; CDR3aa: CASSLDLNTGELFF; CDR3nt: TGTGCCAGCAGCTTAGATCTTAACACCGGGGAGCTGTTTTTT
v_gene: TRBV5-1; j_gene: TRBJ1-2; abundance: .; d_gene: TRBD1; CDR3aa: CASSLLSGGEGYTF; CDR3nt: TGCGCCAGCAGCTTGTTGTCAGGGGGCGAGGGCTACACCTTC
v_gene: TRBV19; j_gene: TRBJ2-7; abundance: .; d_gene: .; CDR3aa: CASSIDGGTSSYEQYF; CDR3nt: TGTGCCAGTAGTATAGACGGGGGAACCTCTTCCTACGAGCAGTACTTC
v_gene: TRBV5-1; j_gene: TRBJ2-5; abundance: .; d_gene: TRBD1; CDR3aa: CASSVGQGNRETQYF; CDR3nt: TGCGCCAGCAGCGTGGGACAGGGCAACCGGGAGACCCAGTACTTC
v_gene: TRBV2; j_gene: TRBJ2-7; abundance: .; d_gene: .; CDR3aa: CASEGERSYEQYF; CDR3nt: TGTGCCAGCGAGGGAGAGAGATCTTACGAGCAGTACTTC
v_gene: TRBV20-1; j_gene: TRBJ1-2; abundance: .; d_gene: .; CDR3aa: CSASDGDRRGYTF; CDR3nt: TGCAGTGCTAGTGACGGGGACCGTAGAGGCTACACCTTC
v_gene: TRBV27; j_gene: TRBJ1-6; abundance: once; d_gene: .; CDR3aa: CASSLVGGTYNSPLHF; CDR3nt: TGTGCCAGCAGTTTAGTGGGAGGGACCTATAATTCACCCCTCCACTTT
v_gene: TRBV19; j_gene: TRBJ2-1; abundance: once; d_gene: .; CDR3aa: CASSFNGYNEQFF; CDR3nt: TGTGCCAGTAGTTTTAATGGCTACAATGAGCAGTTCTTC
v_gene: TRBV12-3/TRBV12-4; j_gene: TRBJ2-2; abundance: .; d_gene: .; CDR3aa: CAIDRTNTGELFF; CDR3nt: TGTGCCATCGACAGAACGAACACCGGGGAGCTGTTTTTT
v_gene: TRBV20-1; j_gene: TRBJ1-1; abundance: .; d_gene: .; CDR3aa: CGPRYNTEAFF; CDR3nt: TGCGGCCCGCGATATAACACTGAAGCTTTCTTT
v_gene: TRBV18; j_gene: TRBJ1-5; abundance: .; d_gene: TRBD1; CDR3aa: CASSLGQENQPQHF; CDR3nt: TGTGCCAGCTCACTCGGACAGGAGAATCAGCCCCAGCATTTT
v_gene: TRBV19; j_gene: TRBJ2-1; abundance: once; d_gene: .; CDR3aa: CASSMGFLAGPYNEQFF; CDR3nt: TGTGCCAGTAGTATGGGGTTCTTGGCGGGGCCCTACAATGAGCAGTTCTTC
v_gene: TRBV7-9; j_gene: TRBJ2-3; abundance: .; d_gene: .; CDR3aa: CASSRGDTDTQYF; CDR3nt: TGTGCCAGCAGCCGAGGAGATACAGATACGCAGTATTTT
v_gene: TRBV10-2; j_gene: TRBJ1-5; abundance: .; d_gene: .; CDR3aa: CASSESITYQPQHF; CDR3nt: TGCGCCAGCAGTGAGTCGATTACCTATCAGCCCCAGCATTTT
v_gene: TRBV10-1; j_gene: TRBJ2-1; abundance: .; d_gene: TRBD1; CDR3aa: CASSDVGRGSEQFF; CDR3nt: TGCGCCAGCAGTGATGTGGGCAGGGGGTCTGAGCAGTTCTTC